The T cell receptor (beta chain) under discussion was sequenced for a study of shared clonotypes between healthy human individuals (dated by TCRdb to the early 2020s). In the study overall: The cohort comprised two women and a few men aged 18 to 49 years. Each donor's leukapheresis produced roughly between about 0.8 and 10 billion PBMCs. To estimate repertoire size and how much clonotype sharing occurs between individuals, the study deeply sequenced the blood TCR repertoires of about five healthy adults. Different laboratories and diverse techniques were used to prepare libraries and sequence TCR repertoires, to increase sequencing depth and limit assay-specific biases. For each donor, CD4 naive and CD4 memory were each given three plates, CD8 naive was given two plates, and CD8 memory was given one plate. Summary of the overall study and its limitations: Compared with non-shared clonotypes, the clonotypes found in all four sorted-subset donors had higher generation probabilities. Even with the large sequencing depth, rarefaction of the sorted-subset datasets indicated that sequencing was incomplete. Pairwise subsampling indicated that sequencing depth was expected to affect the degree of clonotype sharing among donors. Larger estimated clonotype richness was generally found for naive subsets than for memory subsets. Sampling was restricted to blood, and TCR repertoires in tissue are likely to differ from TCR repertoires in blood. Sharing across several donors was observed for about 5% of naive CD4, less than 4% of naive CD8, about 2.3% of memory CD4, and less than 0.45% of memory CD8 clonotypes. The genetic and exposure-history diversity represented was limited by the small number of donors.

The donors were healthy, HIV-negative adults who had no recently reported acute infections or vaccinations. Every donor was a Caucasian adult living in Nashville, Tennessee, USA. CD4+ T cells were enriched by magnetic negative selection, after which naive cells were positively selected on CD45RA and the negative fraction was taken as the memory subset. After blood collection by leukapheresis, PBMCs were isolated using Ficoll-Histopaque density gradient centrifugation and then cryopreserved in the vapor phase of liquid nitrogen. Analytical flow cytometry was used to check the purity and quantity of each magnetically sorted T cell population. Genomic DNA was isolated from each sorted fraction and quantified by UV absorbance on a Nanodrop 2000c. The V end gives up 2 bases and the J end 7 bases, leaving 10 bases in the junction not matched to a gene. The CDR3, cysteine through phenylalanine, is 17 amino acids long. Just CDR3 DNA is preserved here, 51 bases in frame from base 1. In the germline V gene (reference sequence), CDR1 corresponds to LNHDA and CDR2 to SQIVND.

Using the deep immunoSEQ assay, multiplex PCR amplified TCR CDR3 regions from genomic DNA. Extracted genomic DNA from each cell subset was spread evenly across all wells of several immunoSEQ 96-well plates, with each plate serving as a replicate. For sorted subsets, 200 to 250 ng of genomic DNA, equivalent to 25,000 to 35,000 T cell genomes, went into each replicate PCR. The purified libraries were quantified using a Qubit 3.0 fluorometer, sized with a Bioanalyzer 2100, and then quantified again using the KAPA Library Quantification kit. Each immunoSEQ 96-well plate was sequenced on its own single-read 150-cycle Illumina NextSeq 550 flow cell. Regarding the original processing steps: Because only junctional sequences without quality scores were contained in the immunoSEQ output, filtering matching that applied to full-length reads could not be performed. To assign V/J genes and CDR3, sequences were annotated against IMGT germline references using PyIR, a Python wrapper for IgBLAST v1.9. Reads were filtered out if the reads had weak V/J assignments (E-value above 1e-6), no CDR3, stop codons, out-of-frame junctions, or ambiguous translated residues. V3J clonotypes were defined by identical inferred V gene, J gene, and CDR3 amino acid sequence. Percentage overlap between repertoires was calculated by dividing the number of shared unique clonotypes by the size of the smaller repertoire. Richness of each repertoire was evaluated using RTK rarefaction, the Chao1 estimator, and Recon v2.1 estimates of unobserved clonotypes. Generation probabilities for all TCRbeta clonotypes obtained by the gDNA method from several donors were computed using OLGA. Here the immuneACCESS table is served through TCRdb, limited to in-frame sequences with V and J called. Missing clones are a known gap in these copies; in checked studies unresolved V genes cover under half, and the rest lacks a known reason. The V and J calls and clone size were taken over from that table, and D and trimming were inferred from the DNA. This sample comprises a few million clones, around nine tenths of them detected only once. The ten largest clones add up to around 0.14% of the sample.

Comment on this clone: This clone's antigen is unknown. No quality values exist for individual bases; no much larger clone is one base distant.

This clonotype originated in a man between 18 and 29 years old in good health. The sequence joins TRBV19 to TRBJ1-4; the junction holds 10 bases that match TRBD1. The sample was naive CD4+ T cells sorted from blood. The cell subset or site label, as the study defines it: CD45RA+ positively selected. The DNA reads TGTGCCAGTAGTATAAGCTCCGTGGGACAGGGGCGTGAAAAACTGTTTTTT. This codes for CASSISSVGQGREKLFF.